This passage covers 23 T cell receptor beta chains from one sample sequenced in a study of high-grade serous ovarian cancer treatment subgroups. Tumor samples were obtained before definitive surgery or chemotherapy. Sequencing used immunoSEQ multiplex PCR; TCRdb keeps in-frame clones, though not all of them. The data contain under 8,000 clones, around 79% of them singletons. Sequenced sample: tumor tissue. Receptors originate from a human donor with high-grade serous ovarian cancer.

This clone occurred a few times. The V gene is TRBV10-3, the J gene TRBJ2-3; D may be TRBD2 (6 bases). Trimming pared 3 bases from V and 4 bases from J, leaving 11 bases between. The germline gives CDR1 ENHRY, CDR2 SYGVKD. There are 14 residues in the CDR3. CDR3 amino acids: CAISDGGSADTQYF. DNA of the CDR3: TGTGCCATCAGTGACGGGGGATCGGCAGATACGCAGTATTTT.

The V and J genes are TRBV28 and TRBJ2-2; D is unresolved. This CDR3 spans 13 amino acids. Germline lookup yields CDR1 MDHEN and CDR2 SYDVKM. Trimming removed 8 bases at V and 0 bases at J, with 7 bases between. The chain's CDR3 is CASQATNTGELFF. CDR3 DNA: TGTGCCAGCCAAGCTACGAACACCGGGGAGCTGTTTTTT.

The CDR3 spells CASSASPLPTGDYGYTF. CDR3 nucleotides: TGTGCCAGCAGCGCCTCACCTCTACCGACAGGGGACTATGGCTACACCTTC. The chain carries TRBV9 and TRBJ1-2; 8 positions agree with TRBD1. There are 17 residues in the CDR3. Looked up from germline, CDR1 is SGDLS and CDR2 is YYNGEE. V trimming: 3 bases; J trimming: 3 bases; junction bases outside the gene matches: 13.

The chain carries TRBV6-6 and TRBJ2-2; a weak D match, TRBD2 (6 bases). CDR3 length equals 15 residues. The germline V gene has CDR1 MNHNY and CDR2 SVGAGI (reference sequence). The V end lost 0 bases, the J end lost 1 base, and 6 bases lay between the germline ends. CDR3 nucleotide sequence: TGTGCCAGCAGTTACTCTAGCGGGAACACCGGGGAGCTGTTTTTT. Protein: CASSYSSGNTGELFF.

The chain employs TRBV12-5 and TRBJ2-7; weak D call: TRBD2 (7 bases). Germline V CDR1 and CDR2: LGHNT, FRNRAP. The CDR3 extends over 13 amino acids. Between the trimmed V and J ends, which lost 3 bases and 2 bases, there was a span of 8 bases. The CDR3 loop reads CASGFGGPYEQYF. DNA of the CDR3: TGTGCTAGTGGTTTCGGGGGGCCCTACGAGCAGTACTTC.

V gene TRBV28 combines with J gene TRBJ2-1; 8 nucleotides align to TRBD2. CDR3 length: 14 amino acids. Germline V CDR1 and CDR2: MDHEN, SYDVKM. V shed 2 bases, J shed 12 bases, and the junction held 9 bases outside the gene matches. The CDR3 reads CASSLREGGLGQFF. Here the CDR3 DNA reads TGTGCCAGCAGTTTACGGGAGGGGGGGCTTGGGCAGTTCTTC.

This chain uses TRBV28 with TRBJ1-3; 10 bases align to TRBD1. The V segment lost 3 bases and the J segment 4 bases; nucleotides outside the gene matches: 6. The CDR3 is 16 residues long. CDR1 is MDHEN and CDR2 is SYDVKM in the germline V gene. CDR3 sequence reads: CASSLTGGAMGNTIYF. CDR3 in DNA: TGTGCCAGCAGTTTGACAGGGGGCGCAATGGGAAACACCATATATTTT.

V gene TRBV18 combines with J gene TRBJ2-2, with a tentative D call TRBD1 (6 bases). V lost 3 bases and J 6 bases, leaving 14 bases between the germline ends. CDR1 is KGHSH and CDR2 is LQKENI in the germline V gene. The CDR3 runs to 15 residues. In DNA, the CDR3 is TGTGCCAGCTCACCGGAAAAGGGGGTTCCCGGGGAGCTGTTTTTT. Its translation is CASSPEKGVPGELFF.

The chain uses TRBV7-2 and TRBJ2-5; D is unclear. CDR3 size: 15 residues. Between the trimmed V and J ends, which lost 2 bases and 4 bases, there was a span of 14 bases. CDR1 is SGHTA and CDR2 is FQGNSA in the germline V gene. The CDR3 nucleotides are TGTGCCAGCAGCTTATTGCCAGGTTCAGGAGAGACCCAGTACTTC. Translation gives CASSLLPGSGETQYF.

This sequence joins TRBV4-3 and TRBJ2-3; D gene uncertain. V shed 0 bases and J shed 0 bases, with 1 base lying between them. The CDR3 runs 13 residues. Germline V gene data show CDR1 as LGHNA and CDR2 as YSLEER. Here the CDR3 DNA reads TGCGCCAGCAGCCAAGACAGCACAGATACGCAGTATTTT. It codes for CASSQDSTDTQYF.

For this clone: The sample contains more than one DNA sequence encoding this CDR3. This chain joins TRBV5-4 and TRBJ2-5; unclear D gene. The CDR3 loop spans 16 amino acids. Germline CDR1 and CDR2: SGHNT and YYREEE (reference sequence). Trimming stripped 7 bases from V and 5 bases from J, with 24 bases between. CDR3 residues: CASLPSSGSPRETQYF. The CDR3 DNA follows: TGTGCCAGCCTTCCCTCTTCAGGTTCCCCCCGTGAGACCCAGTACTTC.

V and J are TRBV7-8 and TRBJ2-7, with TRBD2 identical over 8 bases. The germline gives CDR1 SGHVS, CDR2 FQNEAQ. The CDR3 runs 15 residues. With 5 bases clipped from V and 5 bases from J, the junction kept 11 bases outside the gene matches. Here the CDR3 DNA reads TGTGCCAGCAGCACCTTAAGCGGGAGTGGGAACGAGCAGTACTTC. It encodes CASSTLSGSGNEQYF.

CDR3 residues: CASVPASGKNPYEQYF. CDR3 nucleotides: TGTGCCAGCGTCCCGGCAAGCGGGAAAAACCCCTACGAGCAGTACTTC. The chain carries TRBV2 and TRBJ2-7; the match to TRBD2 covers 7 bases. V lost 8 bases to trimming and J lost 2 bases; unmatched junction nucleotides: 15. The CDR3 spans 16 residues. Germline V gives CDR1 SNHLY, CDR2 FYNNEI.

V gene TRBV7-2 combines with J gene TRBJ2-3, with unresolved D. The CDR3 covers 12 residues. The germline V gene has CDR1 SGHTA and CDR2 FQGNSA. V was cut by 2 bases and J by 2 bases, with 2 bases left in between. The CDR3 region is CASSLFTDTQYF. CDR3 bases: TGTGCCAGCAGCTTATTCACAGATACGCAGTATTTT.

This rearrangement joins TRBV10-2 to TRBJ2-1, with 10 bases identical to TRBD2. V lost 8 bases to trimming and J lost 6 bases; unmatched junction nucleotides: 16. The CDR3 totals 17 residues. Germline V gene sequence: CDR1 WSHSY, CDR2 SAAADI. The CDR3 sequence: CASRGLAGDYPTNEQFF. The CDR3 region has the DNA TGCGCCAGCCGAGGGCTAGCGGGAGATTACCCTACCAATGAGCAGTTCTTC.

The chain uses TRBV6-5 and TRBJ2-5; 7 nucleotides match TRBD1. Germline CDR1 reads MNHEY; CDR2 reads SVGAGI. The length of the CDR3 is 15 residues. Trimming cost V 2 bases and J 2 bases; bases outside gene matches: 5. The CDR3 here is CASSYAGRGQETQYF. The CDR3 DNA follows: TGTGCCAGCAGTTACGCAGGCAGGGGGCAAGAGACCCAGTACTTC.

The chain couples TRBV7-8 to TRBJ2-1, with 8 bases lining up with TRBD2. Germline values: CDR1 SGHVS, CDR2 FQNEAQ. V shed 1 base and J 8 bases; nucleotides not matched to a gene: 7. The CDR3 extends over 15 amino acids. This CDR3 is CASSLVYGRGDEQFF. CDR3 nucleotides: TGTGCCAGCAGCTTAGTTTACGGGAGGGGAGATGAGCAGTTCTTC.

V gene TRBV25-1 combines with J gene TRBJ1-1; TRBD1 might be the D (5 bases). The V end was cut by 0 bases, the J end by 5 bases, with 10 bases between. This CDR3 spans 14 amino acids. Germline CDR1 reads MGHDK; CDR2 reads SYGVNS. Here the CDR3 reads CASSEYIGGTEAFF. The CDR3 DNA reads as TGTGCCAGCAGTGAATATATCGGGGGTACTGAAGCTTTCTTT.

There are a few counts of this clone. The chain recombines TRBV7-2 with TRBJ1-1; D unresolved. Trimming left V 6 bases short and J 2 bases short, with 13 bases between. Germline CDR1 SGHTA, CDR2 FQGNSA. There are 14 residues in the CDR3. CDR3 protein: CASRQTSGNTEAFF. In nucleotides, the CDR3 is TGTGCCAGCAGGCAGACAAGTGGAAACACTGAAGCTTTCTTT.

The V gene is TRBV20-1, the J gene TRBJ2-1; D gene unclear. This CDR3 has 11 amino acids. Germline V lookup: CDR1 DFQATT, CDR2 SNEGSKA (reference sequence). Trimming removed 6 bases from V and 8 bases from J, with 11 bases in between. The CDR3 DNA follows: TGCAGTGCCAGATTTGTTGATGAGCAGTTCTTC. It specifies CSARFVDEQFF.

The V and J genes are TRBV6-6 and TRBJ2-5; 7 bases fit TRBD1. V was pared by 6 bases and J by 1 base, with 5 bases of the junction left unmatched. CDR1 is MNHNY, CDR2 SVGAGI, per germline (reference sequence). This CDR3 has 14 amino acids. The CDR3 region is CASSTQGFQETQYF. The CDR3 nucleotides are TGTGCCAGCAGCACACAGGGGTTCCAAGAGACCCAGTACTTC.

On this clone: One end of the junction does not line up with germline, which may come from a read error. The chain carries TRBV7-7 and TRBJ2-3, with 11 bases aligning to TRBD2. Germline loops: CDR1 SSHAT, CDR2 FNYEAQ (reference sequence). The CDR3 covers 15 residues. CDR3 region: CASSPLAGAADTQYF. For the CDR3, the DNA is TGTGCTAGCAGCCCACTAGCGGGAGCGGCAGATACGCAGTATTTT.

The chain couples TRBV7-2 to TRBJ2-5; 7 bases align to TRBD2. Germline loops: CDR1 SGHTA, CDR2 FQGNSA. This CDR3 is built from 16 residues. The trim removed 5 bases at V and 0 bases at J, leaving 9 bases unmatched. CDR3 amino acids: CASSPPGRGDQETQYF. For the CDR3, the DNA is TGTGCCAGCAGCCCCCCAGGCCGGGGGGACCAAGAGACCCAGTACTTC.